This T cell receptor (beta chain) comes out of a study of blood T cell repertoires in COVID-19 (dated by TCRdb to 2020 to 2022). Study-level background: Samples covering the acute and convalescent phases of COVID-19 were provided by collaborators in the United States, Italy and Spain. The prospective study material was composed of cDNA or gDNA derived from T cells, B-cell-depleted T cells, or PBMCs. The dataset comprised deeply sampled blood TCRbeta repertoires from subjects exposed to, actively infected with, or recovered from COVID-19. A freely available public database, intended as a resource for researchers studying the immune response to SARS-CoV-2, is where the repertoires were released. Samples came from the ongoing ImmuneRACE study (first 160 participants) plus 1,254 subjects from 6 global collaborators. Sample metadata almost always included a de-identified subject ID, COVID-19 status, age in years and sex. HLA class I and class II types, where available, came from metadata supplied by the sample provider rather than from assay-based typing.

TCRbeta CDR3 regions were amplified from genomic DNA using the immunoSEQ Assay, a bias-controlled multiplex PCR. The original pipeline was this. Nucleated cell counts per sample were estimated from amplification of reference gene primers within the assay. To quantify the absolute abundance of each unique TCRbeta CDR3 rearrangement, sequence reads were collapsed and filtered. For each sample, productive Simpson clonality was calculated as the square root of Simpson's diversity index over productive rearrangements. TCRdb carries this immuneACCESS record with in-frame sequences only. Its versions omit some clonotypes, under half of them owing to an unresolved V gene in the studies checked, with the rest unexplained. The D gene and trimming were derived from the DNA, and the V and J assignments and clone size from that table. The sample profile shows 250,000 to 300,000 clones; 90% of them were found once. Jointly, the top ten make up roughly 1.1% of the sample.

For this clone: No cognate antigen has been identified for it. Base quality data are lacking; no much larger clone is found one base away.

Participants in the prospective study were aged about 18 to 95 years, lived in under 30 United States geographic areas, and enrolled through a virtual design. Cohort assignment in the prospective study relied on participant-reported clinical history from a screening survey and a study questionnaire. Recovered participants in ImmuneRACE Cohort 3 were defined by two consecutive negative NP/OP PCR tests, clearance by a healthcare professional, or resolution of symptoms. In the prospective study, mobile phlebotomists collected whole blood, serum and a nasopharyngeal or oropharyngeal swab from each participant. Participants in the prospective study had the option to provide additional blood draws and questionnaires over a 2-month period. Before DNA extraction, blood samples from the prospective study were shipped at room temperature or frozen. V lost 4 bases and J lost 15 bases; the stretch between them is 16 bases long. The CDR3 contains 12 residues, cysteine and phenylalanine counted. Here the CDR3 DNA is all that survives: 36 bases in frame from base 1.

Overall results and qualifications from the work: The amount of clinical and demographic metadata varied by source and participant and was provided uncurated.

Input material: PBMCs or T cells enriched from blood (not recorded which). The chain couples TRBV12-3 or TRBV12-4 to TRBJ2-1; TRBD2 is a possible D gene, resting on 5 matching bases. The sequence was collected from a woman aged 25-40 years who had recovered from COVID-19. The DNA sequence follows: TGTGCCAGCAGTTCCACACTAGACTTCCTGTTCTTC. It translates to CASSSTLDFLFF.